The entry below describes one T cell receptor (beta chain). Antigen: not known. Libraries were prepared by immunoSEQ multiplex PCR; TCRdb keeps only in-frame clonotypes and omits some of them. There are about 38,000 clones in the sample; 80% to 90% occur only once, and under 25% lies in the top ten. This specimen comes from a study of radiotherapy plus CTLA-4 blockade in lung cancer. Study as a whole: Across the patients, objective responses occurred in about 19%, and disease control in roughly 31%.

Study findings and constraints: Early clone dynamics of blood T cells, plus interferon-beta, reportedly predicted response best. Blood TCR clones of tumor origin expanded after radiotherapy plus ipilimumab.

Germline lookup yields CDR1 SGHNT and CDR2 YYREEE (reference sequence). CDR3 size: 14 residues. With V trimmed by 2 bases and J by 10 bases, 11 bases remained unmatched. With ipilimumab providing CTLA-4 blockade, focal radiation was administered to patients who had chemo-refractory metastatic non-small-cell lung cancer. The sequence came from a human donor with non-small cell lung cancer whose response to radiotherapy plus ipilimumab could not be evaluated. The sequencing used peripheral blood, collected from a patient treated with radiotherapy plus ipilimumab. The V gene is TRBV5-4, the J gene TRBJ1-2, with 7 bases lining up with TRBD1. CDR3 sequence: CASSFSRGAQDYTF. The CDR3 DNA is TGTGCCAGCAGCTTCTCCAGGGGGGCGCAAGACTACACCTTC.